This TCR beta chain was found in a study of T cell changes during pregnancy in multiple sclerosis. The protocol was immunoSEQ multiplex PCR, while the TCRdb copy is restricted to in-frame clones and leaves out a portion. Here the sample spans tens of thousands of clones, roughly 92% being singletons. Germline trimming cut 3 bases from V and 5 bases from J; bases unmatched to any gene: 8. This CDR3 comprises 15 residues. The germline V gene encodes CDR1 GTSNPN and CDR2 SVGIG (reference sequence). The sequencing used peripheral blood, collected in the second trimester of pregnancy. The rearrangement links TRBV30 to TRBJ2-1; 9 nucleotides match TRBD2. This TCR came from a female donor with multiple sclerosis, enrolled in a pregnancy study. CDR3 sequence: CAWSGPSGTDNEQFF. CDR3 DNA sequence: TGTGCCTGGAGCGGGCCTAGCGGGACCGACAATGAGCAGTTCTTC. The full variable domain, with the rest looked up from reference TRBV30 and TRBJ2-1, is SQTIHQWPATLVQPVGSPLSLECTVEGTSNPNLYWYRQAAGRGLQLLFYSVGIGQISSEVPQNLSASRPQDRQFILSSKKLLLSDSGFYLCAWSGPSGTDNEQFFGPGTRLTVL.